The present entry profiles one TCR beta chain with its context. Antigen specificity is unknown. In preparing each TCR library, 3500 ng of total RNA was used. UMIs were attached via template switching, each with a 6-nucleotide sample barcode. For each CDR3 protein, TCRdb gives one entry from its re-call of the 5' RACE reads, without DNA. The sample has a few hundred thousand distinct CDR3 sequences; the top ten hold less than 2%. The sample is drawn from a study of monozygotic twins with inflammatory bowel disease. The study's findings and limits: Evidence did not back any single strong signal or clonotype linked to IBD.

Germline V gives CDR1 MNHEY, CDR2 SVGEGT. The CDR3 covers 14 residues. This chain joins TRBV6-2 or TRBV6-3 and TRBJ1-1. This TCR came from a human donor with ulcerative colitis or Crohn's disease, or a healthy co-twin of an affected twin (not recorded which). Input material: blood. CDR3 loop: CASSYVAVDTEAFF.